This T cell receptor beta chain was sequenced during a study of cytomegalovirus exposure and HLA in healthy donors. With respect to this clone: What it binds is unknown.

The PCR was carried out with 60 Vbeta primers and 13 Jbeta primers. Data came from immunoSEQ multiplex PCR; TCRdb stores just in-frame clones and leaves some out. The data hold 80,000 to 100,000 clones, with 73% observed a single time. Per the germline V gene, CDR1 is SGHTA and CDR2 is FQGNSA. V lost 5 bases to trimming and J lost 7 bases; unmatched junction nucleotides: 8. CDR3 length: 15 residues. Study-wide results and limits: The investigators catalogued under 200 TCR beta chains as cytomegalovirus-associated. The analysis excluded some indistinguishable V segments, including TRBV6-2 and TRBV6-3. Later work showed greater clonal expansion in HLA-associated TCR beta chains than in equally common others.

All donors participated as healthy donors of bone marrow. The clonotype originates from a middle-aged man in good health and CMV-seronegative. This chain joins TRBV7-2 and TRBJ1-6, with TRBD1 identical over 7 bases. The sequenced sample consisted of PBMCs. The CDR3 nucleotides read TGTGCCAGCAGCCTTACCGGGACAGCCAATTCACCCCTCCACTTT. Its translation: CASSLTGTANSPLHF.